What follows describes a single TCR beta chain. Its antigen is not known. The naive CD8 population came from CD45RO-negative cells selected for CCR7, without terminally differentiated effector memory CD45RA+ cells. Caucasian adults residing in Nashville, Tennessee made up all the donors. The ends lost 5 bases at V and 0 bases at J; junction bases unmatched: 10. Germline CDR1 is MDHEN and CDR2 is SYDVKM. The length of the CDR3 is 17 residues. These data are taken from a study of shared clonotypes between healthy human individuals. Replicate PCRs from sorted subsets contained roughly 190 ng DNA, which is around 30,000 T cell genomes. This table comes from immunoSEQ multiplex PCR, and its TCRdb copy is limited to in-frame clones, with some not included. The table includes over 750,000 clones, approximately 96% detected once. Whole-study findings and limits: At large depth, rarefaction still showed sorted-subset sequencing to be incomplete. Clonotypes not shared had lower generation probabilities than those common to all four donors.

The rearrangement joins TRBV28 to TRBJ2-1; 7 positions match TRBD2. This receptor was taken from a man younger than 40 in good health. The sequencing sample was made of naive CD8+ T cells sorted from blood. CDR3 sequence reads: CASSVPTSRRSYNEQFF. Written as DNA, the CDR3 is TGTGCCAGCAGTGTACCGACTAGCCGACGCTCCTACAATGAGCAGTTCTTC.